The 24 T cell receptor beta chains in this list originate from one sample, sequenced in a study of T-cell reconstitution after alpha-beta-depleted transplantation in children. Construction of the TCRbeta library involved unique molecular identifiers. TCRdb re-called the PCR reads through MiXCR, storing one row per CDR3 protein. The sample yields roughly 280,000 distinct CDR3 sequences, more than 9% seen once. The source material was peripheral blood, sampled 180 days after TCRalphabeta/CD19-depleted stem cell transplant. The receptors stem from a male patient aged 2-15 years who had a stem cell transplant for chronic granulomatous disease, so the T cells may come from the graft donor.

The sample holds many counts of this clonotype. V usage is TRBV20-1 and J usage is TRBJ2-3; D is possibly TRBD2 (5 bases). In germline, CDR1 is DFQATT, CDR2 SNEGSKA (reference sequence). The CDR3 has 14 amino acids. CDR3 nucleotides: TGCACCGAGGGTAGCGCCCTTAGCACAGATACGCAGTATTTT. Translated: CTEGSALSTDTQYF.

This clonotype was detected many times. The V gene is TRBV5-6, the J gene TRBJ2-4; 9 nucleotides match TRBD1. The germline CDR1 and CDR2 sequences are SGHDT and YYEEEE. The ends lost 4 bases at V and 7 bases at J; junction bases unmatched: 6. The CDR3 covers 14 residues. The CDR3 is CASSAGQGGNIQYF. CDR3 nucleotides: TGTGCCAGCAGCGCGGGACAGGGAGGGAACATTCAGTACTTC.

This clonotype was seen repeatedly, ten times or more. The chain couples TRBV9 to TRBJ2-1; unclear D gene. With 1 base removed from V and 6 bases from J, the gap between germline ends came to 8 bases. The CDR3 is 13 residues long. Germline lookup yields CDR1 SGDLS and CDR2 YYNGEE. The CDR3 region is CASSVLSRNEQFF. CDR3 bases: TGTGCCAGCAGCGTATTGTCTCGCAATGAGCAGTTCTTC.

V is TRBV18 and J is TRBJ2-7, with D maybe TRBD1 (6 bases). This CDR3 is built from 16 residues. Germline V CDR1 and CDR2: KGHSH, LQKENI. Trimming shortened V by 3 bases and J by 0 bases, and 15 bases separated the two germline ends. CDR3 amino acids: CASSPIDRRSSYEQYF. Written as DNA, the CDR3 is TGTGCCAGCTCACCTATCGACAGGAGGAGCTCCTACGAGCAGTACTTC.

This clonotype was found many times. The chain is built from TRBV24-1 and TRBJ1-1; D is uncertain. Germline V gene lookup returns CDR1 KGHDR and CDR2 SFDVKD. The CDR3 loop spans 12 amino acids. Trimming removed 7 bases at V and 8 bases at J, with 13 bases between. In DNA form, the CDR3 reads TGTGCCACCAGACCCGAATATGGCGAAGCTTTCTTT. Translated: CATRPEYGEAFF.

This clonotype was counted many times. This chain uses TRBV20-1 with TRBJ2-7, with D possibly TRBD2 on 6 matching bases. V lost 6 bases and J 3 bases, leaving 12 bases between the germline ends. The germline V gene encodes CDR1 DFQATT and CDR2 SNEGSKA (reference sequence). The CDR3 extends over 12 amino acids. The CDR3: CSATDYNYEQYF. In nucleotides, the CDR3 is TGCAGTGCGACGGACTACAACTACGAGCAGTACTTC.

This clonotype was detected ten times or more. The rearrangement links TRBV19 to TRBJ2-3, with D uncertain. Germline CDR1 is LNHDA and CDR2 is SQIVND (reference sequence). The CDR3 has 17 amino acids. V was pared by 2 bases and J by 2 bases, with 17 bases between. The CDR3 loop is CASSIKVRSGITDTQYF. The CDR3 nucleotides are TGTGCCAGTAGTATAAAGGTTAGGTCGGGTATCACAGATACGCAGTATTTT.

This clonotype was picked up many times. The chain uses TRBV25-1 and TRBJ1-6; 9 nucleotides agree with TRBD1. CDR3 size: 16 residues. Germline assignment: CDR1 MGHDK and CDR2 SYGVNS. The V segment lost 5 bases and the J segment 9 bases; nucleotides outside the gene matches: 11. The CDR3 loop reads CASSLTGGAEGSPLHF. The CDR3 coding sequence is TGTGCCAGCAGTCTTACAGGGGGCGCCGAGGGTTCACCCCTCCACTTT.

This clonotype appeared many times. This CDR3 is CASSLSTKRTVGELFF. The CDR3 region has the DNA TGTGCCAGCAGCTTATCCACCAAACGGACAGTCGGGGAGCTGTTTTTT. The chain carries TRBV7-6 and TRBJ2-2, with D perhaps TRBD1 (6 bases). The CDR3 is 16 residues long. Germline V gives CDR1 SGHVS, CDR2 FNYEAQ. Trimming removed 2 bases from V and 7 bases from J, with 17 bases in between.

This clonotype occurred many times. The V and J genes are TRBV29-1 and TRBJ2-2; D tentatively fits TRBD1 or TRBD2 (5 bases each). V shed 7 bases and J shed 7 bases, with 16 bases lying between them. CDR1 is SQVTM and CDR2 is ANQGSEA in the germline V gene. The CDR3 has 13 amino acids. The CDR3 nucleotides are TGCAGCGCCGAAGCCGGGGCGTTCGGGGAGCTGTTTTTT. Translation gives CSAEAGAFGELFF.

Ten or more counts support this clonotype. CDR3 bases: TGTGCCAGCAGCCTCCGGGACAGGGTCTCTGGCTACACCTTC. It is translated as CASSLRDRVSGYTF. V is TRBV2 and J is TRBJ1-2, with 9 bases identical to TRBD1. Unmatched junction bases numbered 9, after V lost 6 bases and J lost 7 bases. The germline V gene encodes CDR1 SNHLY and CDR2 FYNNEI. The CDR3 is 14 residues long. The full variable domain, in which reference TRBV2 and TRBJ1-2 provide the parts outside the CDR3, is EPEVTQTPSHQVTQMGQEVILRCVPISNHLYFYWYRQILGQKVEFLVSFYNNEISEKSEIFDDQFSVERPDGSNFTLKIRSTKLEDSAMYFCASSLRDRVSGYTFGSGTRLTVV.

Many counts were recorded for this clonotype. The CDR3 here is CASSPNPIGGTDTQYF. The CDR3 coding sequence is TGTGCCAGCAGCCCGAACCCCATAGGAGGCACAGATACGCAGTATTTT. The rearrangement links TRBV27 to TRBJ2-3; no reliable D call. CDR1 and CDR2 (germline): MNHEY, SMNVEV (reference sequence). The CDR3 spans 16 residues. V was shortened by 6 bases and J by 1 base, with 17 bases between the two germline ends.

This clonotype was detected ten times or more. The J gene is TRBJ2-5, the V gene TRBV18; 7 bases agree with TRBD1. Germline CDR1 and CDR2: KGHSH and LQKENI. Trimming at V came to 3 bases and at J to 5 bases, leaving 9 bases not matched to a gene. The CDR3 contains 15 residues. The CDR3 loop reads CASSPRPGTVETQYF. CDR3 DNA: TGTGCCAGCTCACCCCGCCCGGGGACAGTGGAGACCCAGTACTTC.

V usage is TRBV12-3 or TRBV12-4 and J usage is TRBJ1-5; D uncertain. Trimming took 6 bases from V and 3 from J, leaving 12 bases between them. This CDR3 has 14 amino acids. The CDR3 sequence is CASSWRTLNQPQHF. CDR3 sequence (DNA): TGTGCCAGCAGCTGGAGGACTCTCAATCAGCCCCAGCATTTT.

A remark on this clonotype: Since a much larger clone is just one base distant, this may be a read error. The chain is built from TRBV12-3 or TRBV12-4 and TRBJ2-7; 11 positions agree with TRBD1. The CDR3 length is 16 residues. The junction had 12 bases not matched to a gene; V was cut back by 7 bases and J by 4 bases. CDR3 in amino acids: CASIRLPGQGGYEQYF. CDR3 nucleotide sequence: TGTGCCAGCATCCGTCTCCCGGGACAGGGGGGTTACGAGCAGTACTTC.

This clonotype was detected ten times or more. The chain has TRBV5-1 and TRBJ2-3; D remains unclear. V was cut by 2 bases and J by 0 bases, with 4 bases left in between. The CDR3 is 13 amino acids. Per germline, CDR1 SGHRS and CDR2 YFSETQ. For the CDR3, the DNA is TGCGCCAGCAGCTTTTATAGCACAGATACGCAGTATTTT. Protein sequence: CASSFYSTDTQYF.

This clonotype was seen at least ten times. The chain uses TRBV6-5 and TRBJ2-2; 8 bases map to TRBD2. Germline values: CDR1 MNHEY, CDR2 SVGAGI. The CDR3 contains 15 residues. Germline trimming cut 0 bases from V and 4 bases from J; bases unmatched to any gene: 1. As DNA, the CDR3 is TGTGCCAGCAGTTACTCGGGACTAGGCACCGGGGAGCTGTTTTTT. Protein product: CASSYSGLGTGELFF.

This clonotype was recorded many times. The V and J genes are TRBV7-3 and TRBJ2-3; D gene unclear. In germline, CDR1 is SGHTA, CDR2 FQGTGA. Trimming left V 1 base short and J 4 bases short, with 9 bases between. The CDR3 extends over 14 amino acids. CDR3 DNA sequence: TGTGCCAGCAGCTTAATTAAAGAGGCAGATACGCAGTATTTT. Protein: CASSLIKEADTQYF. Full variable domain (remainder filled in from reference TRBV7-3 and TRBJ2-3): GAGVSQTPSNKVTEKGKYVELRCDPISGHTALYWYRQSLGQGPEFLIYFQGTGAADDSGLPNDRFFAVRPEGSVSTLKIQRTERGDSAVYLCASSLIKEADTQYFGPGTRLTVL.

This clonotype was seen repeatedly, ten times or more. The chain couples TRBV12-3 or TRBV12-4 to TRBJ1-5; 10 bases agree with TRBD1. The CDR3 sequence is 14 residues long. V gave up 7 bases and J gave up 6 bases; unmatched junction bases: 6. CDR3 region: CASTLTGGGQPQHF. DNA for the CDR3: TGTGCCAGCACGTTGACAGGGGGCGGTCAGCCCCAGCATTTT.

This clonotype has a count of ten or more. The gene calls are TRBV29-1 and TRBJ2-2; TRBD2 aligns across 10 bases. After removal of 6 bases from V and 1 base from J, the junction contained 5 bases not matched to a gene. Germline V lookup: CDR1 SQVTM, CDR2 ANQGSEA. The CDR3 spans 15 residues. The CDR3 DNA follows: TGCAGCGTATTTAGCGGGAGGCTGAACACCGGGGAGCTGTTTTTT. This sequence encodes CSVFSGRLNTGELFF.

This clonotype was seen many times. In nucleotides, the CDR3 is TGCAGTGCTAGAAAAGGGGAGGGCTACGAGCAGTACTTC. Its translation: CSARKGEGYEQYF. The chain uses TRBV20-1 and TRBJ2-7, with 7 bases lining up with TRBD2. This CDR3 region has 13 residues. CDR1 is DFQATT and CDR2 is SNEGSKA in the germline V gene (reference sequence). The V and J ends lost 2 bases and 3 bases, in that order; junction bases with no gene match: 4.

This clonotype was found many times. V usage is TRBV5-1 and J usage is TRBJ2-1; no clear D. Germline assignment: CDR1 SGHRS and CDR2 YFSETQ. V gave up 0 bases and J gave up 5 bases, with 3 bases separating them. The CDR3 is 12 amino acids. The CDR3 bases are TGCGCCAGCAGCTTGGTGCACAATGAGCAGTTCTTC. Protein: CASSLVHNEQFF.

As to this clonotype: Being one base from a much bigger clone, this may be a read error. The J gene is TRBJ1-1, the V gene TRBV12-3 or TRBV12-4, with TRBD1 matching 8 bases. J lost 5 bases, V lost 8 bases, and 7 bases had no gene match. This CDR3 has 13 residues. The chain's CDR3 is CASGVDRATEAFF. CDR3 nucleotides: TGTGCCAGCGGCGTGGACAGGGCGACTGAAGCTTTCTTT.

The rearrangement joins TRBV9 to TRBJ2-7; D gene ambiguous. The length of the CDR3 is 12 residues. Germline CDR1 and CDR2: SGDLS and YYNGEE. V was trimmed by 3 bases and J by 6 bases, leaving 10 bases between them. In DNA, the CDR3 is TGTGCCAGCAGCGCTGTGCCAGGCGAGCAGTACTTC. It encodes CASSAVPGEQYF.